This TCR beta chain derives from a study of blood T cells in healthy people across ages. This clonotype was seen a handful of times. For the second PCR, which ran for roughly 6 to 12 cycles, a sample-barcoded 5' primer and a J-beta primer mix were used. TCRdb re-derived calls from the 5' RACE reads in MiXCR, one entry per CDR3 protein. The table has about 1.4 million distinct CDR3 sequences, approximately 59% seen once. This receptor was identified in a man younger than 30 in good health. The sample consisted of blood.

The CDR3 reads CSVEGVKSYNEQFF. Written as DNA, the CDR3 is TGCAGCGTTGAGGGGGTCAAGTCCTACAATGAGCAGTTCTTC. The rearrangement links TRBV29-1 to TRBJ2-1; D may match TRBD1 or TRBD2 (5 bases each). From germline, CDR1 is SQVTM and CDR2 ANQGSEA. The germline V and J ends were trimmed by 3 bases and 1 base, with 10 bases remaining between them. The CDR3 spans 14 residues.